The clone carrying this T cell receptor (beta chain) was observed a handful of times. This sample was taken from a study of beta chain features in type 1 diabetes. Over 98% purity was reached by all sorted populations. This CDR3 spans 15 amino acids. Looked up from germline, CDR1 is SGHTA and CDR2 is FQGNSA. Unmatched junction bases numbered 6, after V lost 5 bases and J lost 3 bases. The study reverse transcribed the entire isolated RNA, so it sequenced expressed TCRB transcripts. This table comes from immunoSEQ multiplex PCR, and its TCRdb copy is limited to in-frame clones, with some not included. The sample contains around 450,000 clones, roughly 10% of which appear only once.

The chain employs TRBV7-2 and TRBJ2-7; the match to TRBD1 covers 11 bases. Sequenced input: naive CD4+ T cells from blood. This clonotype originated in a woman younger than 30 in good health. CDR3 sequence: CASSPPGTGGYEQYF. The CDR3 DNA follows: TGTGCCAGCAGCCCACCTGGGACAGGGGGCTACGAGCAGTACTTC. The complete variable domain, with remaining parts taken from reference TRBV7-2 and TRBJ2-7, reads GAGVSQSPSNKVTEKGKDVELRCDPISGHTALYWYRQSLGQGLEFLIYFQGNSAPDKSGLPSDRFSAERTGGSVSTLTIQRTQQEDSAVYLCASSPPGTGGYEQYFGPGTRLTVT.